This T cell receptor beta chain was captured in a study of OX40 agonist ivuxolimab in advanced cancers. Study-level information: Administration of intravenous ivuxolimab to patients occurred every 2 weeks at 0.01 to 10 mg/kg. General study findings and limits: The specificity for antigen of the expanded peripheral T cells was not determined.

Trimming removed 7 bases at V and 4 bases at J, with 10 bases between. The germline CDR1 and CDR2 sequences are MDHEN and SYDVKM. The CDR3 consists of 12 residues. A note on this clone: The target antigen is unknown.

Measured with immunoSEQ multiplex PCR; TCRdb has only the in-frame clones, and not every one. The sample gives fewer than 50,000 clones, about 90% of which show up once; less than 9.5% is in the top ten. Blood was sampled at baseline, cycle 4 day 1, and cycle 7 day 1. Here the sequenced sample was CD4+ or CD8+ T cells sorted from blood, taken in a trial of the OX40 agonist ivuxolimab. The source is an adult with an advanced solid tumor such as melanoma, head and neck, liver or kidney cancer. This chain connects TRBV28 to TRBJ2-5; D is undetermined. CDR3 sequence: CASNRRIETQYF. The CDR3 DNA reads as TGTGCCAGCAATAGGCGAATAGAGACCCAGTACTTC.